This TCR beta chain was sequenced for a study of T-cell memory formation after mild COVID-19. Study overall: Clusters of TCRs were largely donor specific. The study's findings and limits: There were some responding clones in pre-infection memory, which suggested that cross-reactive memory had joined. Clones from the second wave (peaking day 37) had unconfirmed SARS-CoV-2 specificity. Clones that contracted from day 15 to 85 were balanced CD4/CD8, while later expanders leaned CD4+.

TCRdb fed the 5' RACE reads into MiXCR, producing one record per CDR3 protein. The sample lists approximately 190,000 distinct CDR3 sequences, about 16% occurring once. This clonotype has only a few counts. Its antigen is currently unknown. V shed 4 bases, J shed 13 bases, and the junction held 9 bases outside the gene matches. CDR1 and CDR2 (germline): SGHVS, FQNEAQ. This CDR3 spans 14 amino acids. J is TRBJ2-1 and V is TRBV7-8; 11 bases align to TRBD1. This clonotype was obtained from an adult woman who had mild COVID-19 (a few samples of this study predate the infection). Cell type and time point are not known. What was sequenced was PBMCs or a T cell subset sorted from them (not recorded which). Here the CDR3 reads CASSSRDRGGIQFF. As DNA, the CDR3 is TGTGCCAGCAGCTCGAGGGACAGGGGGGGGATTCAGTTCTTC.